This is a list of T cell receptor beta chains from one sample in a study of shared T cell receptors in the human thymus. The repertoire was sequenced with immunoSEQ multiplex PCR; TCRdb's copy has only in-frame clones and lacks some. The data show approximately 580,000 clones, 75% to 85% seen once. This same sample was also part of a study on human thymus T cells.

Specimen: thymocytes. These receptor sequences come from a boy under three years old with a congenital heart defect. The conserved cysteine and the conserved F or W are not part of the CDR3 here. Fields, in order: V gene, CDR3 protein.

>TRBV27
ASSFVKTYEQY
>TRBV15
ATSRLRWADTQY
>TRBV7-9
ASSSTDPRGLGEQY
>TRBV13
ASSLVCQGAHNEQF
>TRBV5-4
ASSRKAGNTDTQY
>TRBV29-1
SAGTSGTGELF
>TRBV6-1
ASSEGQLAVGADEQY
>TRBV18
ASTDRTGELF
>TRBV15
ATSRDRERSYEQY
>TRBV4-2
ASSQDRVGGTAYEQY
>TRBV7-9
ASSQPPAGRLPNEQF
>TRBV6-5
ASSYGAVGGRETQY
>TRBV19
ASWPGTGVEQY
>TRBV7-9
ASSLGAGPSENNEQF
>TRBV30
AWSLDREQETQY
>TRBV19
ASSMEWAGAGETQY
>TRBV5-4
ASSSSGSGDTQY
>TRBV23-1
ASSQRDRGYEQY
>TRBV28
ASSPYPGLRSDYEQY
>TRBV10-1
ASRDRGDEQY
>TRBV5-4
ASSLIGYEQY
>TRBV9
ASSPRADGYT
>TRBV2
ASRTGTGRQETQY
>TRBV4-3
ASSRQREGYNEQF
>TRBV11-2
ASSPRDRVHIQY
>TRBV5-8
ASSLRTGLLSPQETQY
>TRBV5-4
ASSLRGPNYGYT
>TRBV21-1
ASSNGMGADEQY
>TRBV25-1
ASSAAGNSPLH
>TRBV19
ASRNPTGNGGYT
>TRBV5-6
ASSLSRGPGNTIY
>TRBV15
ATSRDGRGGYT
>TRBV5-8
ASSLVGGGSNQPQH
>TRBV7-9
ASSLATGGTEAF
>TRBV20-1
SARQDGEQF
>TRBV28
ASATSGSYEQY
>TRBV4-3
ASSQDLFLPRGRVYEQY